This record looks at one TCR beta chain sequence and its context. Antigen specificity is unknown. This sample is part of a study of T cell repertoires in cytomegalovirus infection. Looking at the study overall: Indications of both CMV infection and matching HLA type were provided by public TCR beta signatures. General study results and limits: HLA-C-restricted CMV clonotypes gave the most frequent clonotype in two of eight donors. CMV carriers with the relevant HLA were identified by cumulative public TCR beta family frequency.

CDR1 and CDR2 from the germline V gene are DFQATT and SNEGSKA (reference sequence). Trimming removed 0 bases from V and 0 bases from J, with 12 bases in between. CDR3 size: 16 residues. TCRdb itself ran the reads through MiXCR, one entry per CDR3 protein. The data show 560,000 or so distinct CDR3 sequences, more than 15% seen once. This receptor was identified in a human donor in good health (CMV status not recorded). Some clones in this sample may be carry-over from other donors' samples. The rearrangement links TRBV20-1 to TRBJ2-1, with D possibly being TRBD2 (6 bases). Source material: CD8+ T cells from PBMCs. The CDR3 reads CSARDPTGSSYNEQFF. DNA of the CDR3: TGCAGTGCTAGAGATCCCACCGGGAGCTCCTACAATGAGCAGTTCTTC.